The clone carrying this T cell receptor beta chain was counted ten times or more. Antigen: not known. One end of the junction fails to match germline, which may point to a read error. The data stem from a study of T cells in Graves' hyperthyroidism and ophthalmopathy. Findings of the study overall: Most clonotypes expanded in thyroid above 0.001 were likewise present in blood.

The investigators amplified TCR beta CDR3 regions from RNA transcripts. Researchers ran a first-round RT-PCR on the TCR CDR3 using the HTBI primer set. One entry per CDR3 protein results from TCRdb running MiXCR on the multiplex PCR reads. This table has approximately 430,000 distinct CDR3 sequences, less than 20% appearing once. The germline CDR1 and CDR2 sequences are SGHVS and FQNEAQ. The CDR3 has 16 residues. The diagnoses drew upon clinical symptoms, serum thyroxine and TRAb, thyroid ultrasound and orbital computed tomography. The V call is TRBV7-8, the J call TRBJ1-5; D may be TRBD1 (6 bases). The clonotype comes from a woman under 30 with Graves' hyperthyroidism. Sequenced input: blood. CDR3 sequence (DNA): TGTGCCAGCACCTTAAAAGGGGGATGGAGCAATCAGCCCCAGCATTTT. Its protein product is CASTLKGGWSNQPQHF.